What follows is one T cell receptor beta chain and its context. What it binds is not known. The data stem from a study of T cell responses to AZD1222 COVID-19 vaccine. Findings and caveats of the study: Mostly white British, mostly female donors; authors suggested clonal diversity may be underestimated. Spike was spanned by vaccine-associated CD4 TCRs, which were dominant at 160-218 and 743-854.

The J segment lost 2 bases and the V segment lost 5 bases, leaving 6 bases of the junction unmatched. CDR1 and CDR2 (germline): SGHTA, FQGNSA. The CDR3 is 15 residues long. Libraries were prepared by immunoSEQ multiplex PCR; TCRdb keeps only in-frame clonotypes and omits some of them. Among roughly 110,000 clones, roughly 89% were seen once, and the ten largest hold around 20%. The material was peripheral blood, obtained on day 0 of AZD1222 vaccination. The J gene is TRBJ2-7, the V gene TRBV7-2; 10 nucleotides align to TRBD2. This receptor was obtained from an adult in good health. The CDR3 DNA sequence: TGTGCCAGCAGCAAATACCTAGCGGGGGCCTACGAGCAGTACTTC. Translating gives CASSKYLAGAYEQYF.